The clone carrying this T cell receptor beta chain was observed many times. Its antigen is unidentified. This record comes from a study of identical twins. Study-wide results and caveats: Not following the same donors, the study drew its conclusions from cross-sectional statistical analysis. Abundant beta clonotypes from cord blood had fewer insertions, unlike memory repertoires, which showed none.

One entry per CDR3 protein, called by TCRdb with MiXCR from the 5' RACE reads. The table lists 250,000 or so distinct CDR3 sequences, over 9.5% of them singletons. CDR1 LGHNA and CDR2 YSLEER come from the germline V gene. V lost 0 bases to trimming and J lost 3 bases, with 11 bases between them. CDR3 size: 15 residues. Everyone who gave samples was a healthy Caucasian. These data also formed part of another study, on yellow fever vaccine responses in identical twins.

V and J are TRBV4-3 and TRBJ1-2; D ambiguous. Sample: memory (CD45RO+) T cells sorted from blood. This sequence originates from a woman under 30 in good health. The CDR3 coding sequence is TGCGCCAGCAGCCAAGACGGCCGGTCTTACTATGGCTACACCTTC. Amino acid sequence: CASSQDGRSYYGYTF.